The 15 T cell receptor beta chains below were found in one sample sequenced in a study of cytomegalovirus exposure and HLA in healthy donors. Repertoires were generated with immunoSEQ multiplex PCR, while TCRdb's copy carries only in-frame clones and drops some. The sample comprises under 250,000 clones, approximately 82% of which are singletons, and roughly 5.5% rests with the top ten. The sequenced sample consisted of PBMCs. These receptors all stem from a woman between 18 and 29 years old in good health and CMV-seronegative.

The genes are TRBV6-1 and TRBJ2-3; 7 bases agree with TRBD2. CDR3 length equals 14 residues. The germline gives CDR1 MNHNS, CDR2 SASEGT. Germline trimming cut 8 bases from V and 3 bases from J; bases unmatched to any gene: 8. The CDR3 DNA reads TGTGCCAGCGCAAGCGGGGCGACGACAGATACGCAGTATTTT. It encodes CASASGATTDTQYF.

The chain couples TRBV6-6 to TRBJ1-3; D not certain. The CDR3 runs to 16 residues. Germline lookup yields CDR1 MNHNY and CDR2 SVGAGI (reference sequence). Trimming took off 0 bases at V and 4 bases at J, with 13 bases between the two ends. The chain's CDR3 is CASSYSGSTRGNTIYF. In DNA form, the CDR3 reads TGTGCCAGCAGTTACTCGGGTAGTACGAGGGGAAACACCATATATTTT.

This clone was detected only a few times. For the CDR3, the DNA is TGTGCCAGTGGGAGGATAGACGGATCCTACGAGCAGTACTTC. Its protein is CASGRIDGSYEQYF. The chain joins TRBV19 to TRBJ2-7; possible D gene TRBD2, 6 bases. CDR1 is LNHDA, CDR2 SQIVND, per germline (reference sequence). V was pared by 8 bases and J by 1 base, with 15 bases between. The CDR3 sequence is 14 residues long.

This clone appeared a single time. The chain recombines TRBV29-1 with TRBJ2-7, with 9 bases aligning to TRBD1. The CDR3 length is 14 residues. Germline lookup yields CDR1 SQVTM and CDR2 ANQGSEA. Germline trimming cut 1 base from V and 2 bases from J; bases unmatched to any gene: 3. The CDR3 spells CSVEVQGAPYEQYF. CDR3 nucleotides: TGCAGCGTTGAAGTACAGGGGGCCCCCTACGAGCAGTACTTC.

The rearrangement uses TRBV18 and TRBJ1-2; D is undetermined. V shed 2 bases and J shed 0 bases, with 10 bases lying between them. This CDR3 is built from 15 residues. The germline V gene has CDR1 KGHSH and CDR2 LQKENI. This CDR3 is CASSPSSTPNYGYTF. Here the CDR3 DNA reads TGTGCCAGCTCACCATCATCGACGCCTAACTATGGCTACACCTTC.

This clone appeared a few times. This sequence joins TRBV29-1 and TRBJ1-5; perhaps TRBD1 as D (6 bases). V lost 7 bases, J lost 5 bases, and 15 bases lay in between. Germline CDR1 SQVTM, CDR2 ANQGSEA. The CDR3 totals 13 residues. This chain's CDR3 is CSAQQGQDQPQHF. In nucleotides, the CDR3 is TGCAGCGCCCAACAGGGCCAGGATCAGCCCCAGCATTTT.

Of note for this clone: In the same sample, other DNA sequences code for this CDR3. The chain links TRBV7-3 to TRBJ2-5; TRBD2 aligns across 10 bases. CDR1 is SGHTA, CDR2 FQGTGA, per germline. The CDR3 has 14 amino acids. The V and J ends lost 3 bases and 4 bases, in that order; junction bases with no gene match: 2. CDR3 region: CASSLSGRGETQYF. CDR3 in DNA: TGTGCCAGCAGCTTGAGCGGGAGGGGAGAGACCCAGTACTTC.

The rearrangement links TRBV4-1 to TRBJ1-1; no firm D call. CDR1 MGHRA and CDR2 YSYEKL come from the germline V gene. The CDR3 totals 14 residues. The V and J ends lost 0 bases and 4 bases respectively, with 9 bases between them. Here the CDR3 DNA reads TGCGCCAGCAGCCAAGATGGGCCTGGCACTGAAGCTTTCTTT. It encodes CASSQDGPGTEAFF.

The rearrangement joins TRBV2 to TRBJ2-1; 8 nucleotides agree with TRBD1. The CDR3 is made up of 12 amino acids. CDR1 is SNHLY and CDR2 is FYNNEI in the germline V gene. The V and J ends lost 5 bases and 7 bases, in that order; junction bases with no gene match: 1. DNA of the CDR3: TGTGCCAGCAGTAGGACAGGGAATGAGCAGTTCTTC. It translates to CASSRTGNEQFF.

The chain has TRBV29-1 and TRBJ2-1; D is ambiguous. There are 17 residues in the CDR3. V was clipped by 2 bases and J by 2 bases, with 19 bases between them. Germline loops: CDR1 SQVTM, CDR2 ANQGSEA. The CDR3 DNA sequence: TGCAGCGTTGAAAGTATCTCAAGCACCGTCGCCTACAATGAGCAGTTCTTC. Its protein product is CSVESISSTVAYNEQFF.

The chain carries TRBV5-1 and TRBJ2-3; no definite D call. V was shortened by 3 bases and J by 0 bases, with 5 bases between the two germline ends. CDR3 size: 13 residues. The V gene's germline CDR1 is SGHRS and CDR2 YFSETQ. CDR3 protein: CASSSESTDTQYF. CDR3 bases: TGCGCCAGCAGCTCTGAAAGCACAGATACGCAGTATTTT.

The rearrangement uses TRBV2 and TRBJ1-4; no firm D call. The CDR3 totals 14 residues. Germline values: CDR1 SNHLY, CDR2 FYNNEI. V gave up 2 bases and J gave up 3 bases, with 7 bases separating them. The CDR3, as DNA: TGTGCCAGCAGTGAATGGGGTGCTAATGAAAAACTGTTTTTT. As protein: CASSEWGANEKLFF.

This rearrangement joins TRBV6-6 to TRBJ2-7, with 12 bases matching TRBD2. Germline CDR1 MNHNY, CDR2 SVGAGI (reference sequence). V was pared by 2 bases and J by 5 bases, with 4 bases of the junction left unmatched. The CDR3 sequence is 15 residues long. For the CDR3, the DNA is TGTGCCAGCAGTTACCTAGCGGGGGGGCGCGACGAGCAGTACTTC. It is translated as CASSYLAGGRDEQYF.

The J gene is TRBJ2-2, the V gene TRBV5-6; 11 bases line up with TRBD1. The CDR3 is 15 residues long. The J segment lost 5 bases and the V segment lost 4 bases, leaving 4 bases of the junction unmatched. Germline-derived CDR1 and CDR2 are SGHDT and YYEEEE. The CDR3 DNA sequence: TGTGCCAGCAGCCCGGGGACAGGGGGAACCGGGGAGCTGTTTTTT. It is translated as CASSPGTGGTGELFF.

The chain joins TRBV5-1 to TRBJ1-4; D remains unclear. The CDR3 extends over 15 amino acids. V was clipped by 1 base and J by 7 bases, with 14 bases between them. Germline CDR1 SGHRS, CDR2 YFSETQ. This chain's CDR3 is CASSLTQPAGEKLFF. The CDR3 DNA follows: TGCGCCAGCAGCTTGACACAGCCCGCGGGTGAAAAACTGTTTTTT.